The clone carrying this T cell receptor (beta chain) was seen repeatedly, ten times or more. Its matching antigen is unknown. The authors' processing: With immunoSEQ giving junction-only sequences and no quality scores, filtering differed. Assay: immunoSEQ multiplex PCR; the TCRdb copy retains only in-frame clones and omits some. The V and J calls and clone size are taken from that table; D and trimming were inferred from the DNA. Of approximately 330,000 clones in the sample, less than 75% were seen once. These data come from a study of shared clonotypes between healthy human individuals. Findings of the study overall: Only blood underwent sampling, and tissue repertoires likely differ.

This CDR3 is 14 amino acids long. Germline V gives CDR1 SGHVS, CDR2 FQNEAQ. Trimming cost V 5 bases and J 5 bases; bases outside gene matches: 4. The sample comprised memory CD4+ T cells sorted from blood. Stated subset: CD45RA-negative fraction. The receptor was isolated from a man in his thirties or forties in good health. V usage is TRBV7-8 and J usage is TRBJ2-2, with TRBD1 identical over 8 bases. DNA for the CDR3: TGTGCCAGCAGCCTGAGACAGGGGACCGGGGAGCTGTTTTTT. It yields the protein CASSLRQGTGELFF. The full variable domain, with the rest looked up from reference TRBV7-8 and TRBJ2-2, is GAGVSQSPRYKVAKRGQDVALRCDPISGHVSLFWYQQALGQGPEFLTYFQNEAQLDKSGLPSDRFFAERPEGSVSTLKIQRTQQEDSAVYLCASSLRQGTGELFFGEGSRLTVL.